Following are 19 T cell receptor beta chains from one sample sequenced in a study of cytomegalovirus exposure and HLA in healthy donors. This PCR relied on a set of 60 Vbeta primers and 13 Jbeta primers. The data were produced by immunoSEQ multiplex PCR, yet TCRdb's version contains in-frame clones alone and is incomplete. The table has roughly 160,000 clones, around 85% seen once. The sample consisted of PBMCs. These receptor sequences come from a man aged 18 to 35 in good health and CMV-seropositive.

The chain uses TRBV19 and TRBJ2-6; a possible D gene is TRBD2 (5 bases). Trimming stripped 7 bases from V and 2 bases from J, with 15 bases between. Germline V CDR1 and CDR2: LNHDA, SQIVND (reference sequence). CDR3 length: 16 residues. This CDR3 is CASNTGGGAGANVLTF. The CDR3, as DNA: TGTGCCAGTAACACCGGAGGAGGTGCTGGGGCCAACGTCCTGACTTTC.

The V call is TRBV7-2, the J call TRBJ2-3, with 7 bases that match TRBD1. CDR3 length: 14 amino acids. Germline loops: CDR1 SGHTA, CDR2 FQGNSA. The J segment lost 1 base and the V segment lost 5 bases, leaving 3 bases of the junction unmatched. CDR3 coding DNA: TGTGCCAGCAGCGAGCAGGGGGGCACAGATACGCAGTATTTT. Residues: CASSEQGGTDTQYF.

This rearrangement joins TRBV27 to TRBJ2-7, with D perhaps matching TRBD1 (6 bases). This CDR3 has 12 residues. Trimming removed 3 bases at V and 7 bases at J, with 10 bases between. Germline V gene sequence: CDR1 MNHEY, CDR2 SMNVEV (reference sequence). The DNA for the CDR3 is TGTGCCAGCAGTTTGGTCAGGGGTGAGCAGTACTTC. It specifies CASSLVRGEQYF.

The CDR3 DNA is TGTGCCAGTAGTACCCCCGTGGCGGGGGGGGGCACAGATACGCAGTATTTT. Protein sequence: CASSTPVAGGGTDTQYF. The J gene is TRBJ2-3, the V gene TRBV19; 9 nucleotides align to TRBD2. CDR3 length: 17 amino acids. Germline CDR1 reads LNHDA; CDR2 reads SQIVND (reference sequence). V was pared by 4 bases and J by 1 base, with 9 bases of the junction left unmatched.

This chain links TRBV6-1 with TRBJ2-5, with 7 bases lining up with TRBD1. The CDR3 consists of 14 residues. With 2 bases clipped from V and 5 bases from J, the junction kept 5 bases outside the gene matches. Germline V gives CDR1 MNHNS, CDR2 SASEGT. CDR3 sequence reads: CASSELGGWETQYF. The CDR3 nucleotides are TGTGCCAGCAGTGAATTAGGGGGCTGGGAGACCCAGTACTTC.

The chain carries TRBV7-5 and TRBJ2-2; the listed D gene, TRBD2, was not tested against the DNA. TRBV7-5 is assigned pseudogene status. The CDR3 runs 18 residues. In DNA form, the CDR3 reads TGTGCCAGAAGTTATTTAGCGGGGGGGGACCACGGGGCCGGGGAGCTGTTTTTT. It yields the protein CARSYLAGGDHGAGELFF.

In regard to this clone: Within the sample, other DNA sequences also encode this same CDR3. This chain connects TRBV7-2 to TRBJ1-1; unclear D gene. Germline CDR1 reads SGHTA; CDR2 reads FQGNSA. The CDR3 has 14 amino acids. The V end was cut by 5 bases, the J end by 6 bases, with 16 bases between. The CDR3 sequence: CASSLKATWAEAFF. The CDR3 coding sequence is TGTGCCAGCAGCCTAAAGGCGACTTGGGCTGAAGCTTTCTTT.

This chain uses TRBV7-8 with TRBJ2-5; 7 bases match TRBD2. CDR1 and CDR2 from the germline V gene are SGHVS and FQNEAQ. Losses at the gene ends were 5 bases for V and 2 bases for J; bases not matched to a gene: 11. The CDR3 is 16 residues long. As DNA, the CDR3 is TGTGCCAGCAGCCGAGCGGGACTCCTCGGGCAAGAGACCCAGTACTTC. Its translation is CASSRAGLLGQETQYF.

In DNA, the CDR3 is TGCGCCAGCAGCTTGAGGGGGACCCTACAAAACGAGCAGTACTTC. Protein: CASSLRGTLQNEQYF. The rearrangement joins TRBV5-1 to TRBJ2-7; tentative D call: TRBD1 (6 bases). Trimming took 1 base from V and 5 from J, leaving 16 bases between them. The CDR3 has 15 residues. CDR1 SGHRS and CDR2 YFSETQ come from the germline V gene.

The V and J genes are TRBV14 and TRBJ1-4; the match to TRBD1 covers 7 bases. CDR1 and CDR2 (germline): SGHDN, FVKESK. The CDR3 runs 14 residues. Trimming took 4 bases from V and 6 from J; bases not matched to a gene: 5. CDR3 protein: CASSLTGPDEKLFF. Here the CDR3 DNA reads TGTGCCAGCAGCCTGACAGGGCCGGATGAAAAACTGTTTTTT.

The chain employs TRBV7-2 and TRBJ2-4, with D perhaps matching TRBD2 (7 bases). The CDR3 spans 12 residues. Germline V gives CDR1 SGHTA, CDR2 FQGNSA. V was clipped by 1 base and J by 11 bases, with 9 bases between them. CDR3 amino acids: CASSLGGGFQYF. DNA of the CDR3: TGTGCCAGCAGCTTAGGGGGGGGCTTTCAGTACTTC. The variable domain in full, with the rest retrieved from reference TRBV7-2 and TRBJ2-4, is GAGVSQSPSNKVTEKGKDVELRCDPISGHTALYWYRQSLGQGLEFLIYFQGNSAPDKSGLPSDRFSAERTGGSVSTLTIQRTQQEDSAVYLCASSLGGGFQYFGAGTRLSVL.

CDR3 nucleotides: TGCGCCAGCAGCTGGGACCCGGGGGGCTGGAACACTGAAGCTTTCTTT. It encodes CASSWDPGGWNTEAFF. The rearrangement joins TRBV5-1 to TRBJ1-1, with D perhaps TRBD1 (6 bases). Trimming removed 3 bases at V and 1 base at J, with 16 bases between. CDR1 and CDR2 (germline): SGHRS, YFSETQ. The CDR3 length is 16 residues.

This clone appeared a few times. V and J are TRBV6-5 and TRBJ1-1, with D uncertain. The germline V and J ends were trimmed by 1 base and 1 base, with 4 bases remaining between them. Germline V gene data show CDR1 as MNHEY and CDR2 as SVGAGI. CDR3 length: 13 residues. In DNA, the CDR3 is TGTGCCAGCAGTTACTTATCGAACACTGAAGCTTTCTTT. Translated: CASSYLSNTEAFF.

The chain has TRBV12-5 and TRBJ2-5, with D possibly being TRBD2 (7 bases). The CDR3 loop spans 14 amino acids. Trimming left V 6 bases short and J 5 bases short, with 16 bases between. Germline-derived CDR1 and CDR2 are LGHNT and FRNRAP. CDR3 sequence: CASGELGGAETQYF. The CDR3 DNA is TGTGCTAGTGGAGAGTTGGGGGGGGCGGAGACCCAGTACTTC. Drawing the rest from reference TRBV12-5 and TRBJ2-5, the complete variable domain is DARVTQTPRHKVTEMGQEVTMRCQPILGHNTVFWYRQTMMQGLELLAYFRNRAPLDDSGMPKDRFSAEMPDATLATLKIQPSEPRDSAVYFCASGELGGAETQYFGPGTRLLVL.

The chain recombines TRBV7-8 with TRBJ2-3; TRBD2 might be the D (5 bases). Germline CDR1 and CDR2: SGHVS and FQNEAQ. The germline V and J ends were trimmed by 8 bases and 6 bases, with 9 bases remaining between them. The CDR3 totals 11 residues. CDR3 nucleotide sequence: TGTGCCAGCGCCCCGGGGGATACGCAGTATTTT. It is translated as CASAPGDTQYF.

The chain combines TRBV5-4 with TRBJ2-5; D might be TRBD2 (7 bases). The CDR3 runs to 13 residues. V gave up 4 bases and J gave up 11 bases, with 18 bases separating them. CDR1 SGHNT and CDR2 YYREEE come from the germline V gene (reference sequence). This chain's CDR3 is CASSLSGAGEQYF. The CDR3 DNA reads as TGTGCCAGCAGCCTATCGGGGGCGGGAGAGCAGTACTTC.

The V gene is TRBV4-1, the J gene TRBJ2-5; TRBD2 might be the D (5 bases). The end of the DNA aligns better with TRBJ2-7, so the J call may be wrong. The CDR3 extends over 13 amino acids. Germline V gives CDR1 MGHRA, CDR2 YSYEKL. The CDR3 region is CASSQGLAGEQYF. DNA of the CDR3: TGCGCCAGCAGCCAAGGCCTCGCGGGCGAGCAGTACTTC.

J is TRBJ1-1 and V is TRBV2; D unclear. Germline V gene sequence: CDR1 SNHLY, CDR2 FYNNEI. V was pared by 10 bases and J by 0 bases, with 6 bases between. CDR3 size: 11 residues. The CDR3 reads CATQLNTEAFF. In nucleotides, the CDR3 is TGTGCCACACAGTTGAACACTGAAGCTTTCTTT.

The chain carries TRBV6-1 and TRBJ1-1, with D possibly being TRBD1 (6 bases). Germline V gives CDR1 MNHNS, CDR2 SASEGT. Deletions cut 5 bases from V and 4 bases from J, with 17 bases between. The length of the CDR3 is 15 residues. The CDR3 nucleotides read TGTGCCAGCAGTCTAGCGGGGGCGGGGGGCACTGAAGCTTTCTTT. Encoded protein: CASSLAGAGGTEAFF.